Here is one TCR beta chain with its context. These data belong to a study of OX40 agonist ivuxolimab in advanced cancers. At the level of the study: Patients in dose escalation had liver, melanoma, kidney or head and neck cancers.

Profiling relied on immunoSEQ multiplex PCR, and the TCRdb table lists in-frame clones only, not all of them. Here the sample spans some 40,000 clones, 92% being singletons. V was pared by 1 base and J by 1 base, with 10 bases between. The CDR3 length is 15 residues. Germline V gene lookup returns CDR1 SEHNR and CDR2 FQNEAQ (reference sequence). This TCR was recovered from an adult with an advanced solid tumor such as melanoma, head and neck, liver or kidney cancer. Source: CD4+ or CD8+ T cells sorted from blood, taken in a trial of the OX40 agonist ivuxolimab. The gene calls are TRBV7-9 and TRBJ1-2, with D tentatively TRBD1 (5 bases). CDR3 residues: CASSLVERGNYGYTF. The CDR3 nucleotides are TGTGCCAGCAGCTTAGTAGAGAGGGGTAACTATGGCTACACCTTC.